This T cell receptor beta chain was found in a study of CD8+ T cells in alopecia areata. The CDR3 loop spans 15 amino acids. V shed 0 bases and J shed 6 bases, with 13 bases lying between them. Germline assignment: CDR1 SGHRS and CDR2 YFSETQ. cDNA prepared by RNA extraction and subsequent reverse transcription served as the template for sequencing. Repertoires were generated with immunoSEQ multiplex PCR, while TCRdb's copy carries only in-frame clones and drops some. This sample yields more than 3,500 clones, of which about two thirds are seen a single time; roughly 6.4% belongs to the top ten. The rearrangement uses TRBV5-1 and TRBJ2-1, with D tentatively TRBD2 (6 bases). Sequencing used skin. The receptor was derived from a human donor in good health. In DNA, the CDR3 is TGCGCCAGCAGCTTGGCCCCTGCGGGGTTCAATGAGCAGTTCTTC. Its translation is CASSLAPAGFNEQFF.